This T cell receptor (beta chain) was retrieved from a study of post-analysis software for immune sequencing data. Study background: Relapsing-remitting, secondary progressive and progressive-relapsing multiple sclerosis were all included among the disease courses. Study conclusions and caveats: The study found TRBV5-6, TRBV5-1 and TRBV20-1 among four to six TRBV segments more frequent in patients than controls. Pronounced co-clustering by F measure was evident among identically batched samples. Diversity measured as normalized Chao1 was significantly lower in multiple sclerosis patients than in controls.

The V and J ends lost 2 bases and 4 bases, in that order; junction bases with no gene match: 13. The CDR3 covers 18 residues. Germline CDR1 and CDR2: SGHDN and FVKESK. About this clonotype itself: Antigen unknown.

Unique molecular identifiers had been added to the TCR beta cDNA libraries. Each batch of about 0.95 to 11 million T cells produced approximately 470,000 cDNA molecules. TCRdb redid the calling of the PCR reads with MiXCR, one entry per CDR3 protein. The sample shows around 400,000 distinct CDR3 sequences, roughly 40% of them seen only once. The origin of this receptor is a girl aged 2-10 years with multiple sclerosis. The V and J genes are TRBV14 and TRBJ2-1, with TRBD2 matching 8 bases. The sample taken for sequencing was blood. The CDR3 DNA reads as TGTGCCAGCAGCCAATTTAGCGGGACCCAAGCCACTTACAATGAGCAGTTCTTC. Translated, it gives CASSQFSGTQATYNEQFF.